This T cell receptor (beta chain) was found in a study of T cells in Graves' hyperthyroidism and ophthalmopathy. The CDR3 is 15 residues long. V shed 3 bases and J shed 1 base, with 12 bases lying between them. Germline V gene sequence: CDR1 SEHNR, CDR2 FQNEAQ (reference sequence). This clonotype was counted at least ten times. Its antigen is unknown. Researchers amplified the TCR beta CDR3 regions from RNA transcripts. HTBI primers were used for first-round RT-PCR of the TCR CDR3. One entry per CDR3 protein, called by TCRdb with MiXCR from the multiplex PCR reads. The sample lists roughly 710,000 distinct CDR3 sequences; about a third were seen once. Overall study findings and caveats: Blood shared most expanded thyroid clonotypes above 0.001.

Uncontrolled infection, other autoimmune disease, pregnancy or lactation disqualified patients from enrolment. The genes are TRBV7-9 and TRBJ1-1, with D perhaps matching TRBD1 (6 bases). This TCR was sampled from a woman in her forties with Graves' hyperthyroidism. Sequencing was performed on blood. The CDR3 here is CASSFVGQTNTEAFF. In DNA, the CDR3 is TGTGCCAGCAGCTTCGTTGGACAGACGAACACTGAAGCTTTCTTT.